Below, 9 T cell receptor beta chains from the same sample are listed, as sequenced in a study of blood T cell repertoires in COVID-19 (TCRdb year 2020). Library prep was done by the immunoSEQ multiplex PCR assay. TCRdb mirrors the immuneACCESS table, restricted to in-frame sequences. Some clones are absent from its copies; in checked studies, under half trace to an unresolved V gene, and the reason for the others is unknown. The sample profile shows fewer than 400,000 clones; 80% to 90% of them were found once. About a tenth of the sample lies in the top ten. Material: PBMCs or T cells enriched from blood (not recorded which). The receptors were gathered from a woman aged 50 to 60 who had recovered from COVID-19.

The CDR3 DNA is TGTGCCAGCAGCCGGACAGGGGGGATGAACACTGAAGCTTTCTTT. It yields the protein CASSRTGGMNTEAFF. The chain links TRBV6-2 or TRBV6-3 to TRBJ1-1, with 10 bases that match TRBD1. The CDR3 contains 15 residues. The germline CDR1 and CDR2 sequences are MNHEY and SVGEGT. The V and J ends lost 6 bases and 0 bases, in that order; junction bases with no gene match: 4.

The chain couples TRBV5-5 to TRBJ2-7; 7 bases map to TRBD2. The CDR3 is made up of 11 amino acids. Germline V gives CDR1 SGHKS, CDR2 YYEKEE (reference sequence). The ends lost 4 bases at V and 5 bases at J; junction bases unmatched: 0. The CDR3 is CASSRGDEQYF. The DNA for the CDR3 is TGTGCCAGCAGCCGGGGGGACGAGCAGTACTTC.

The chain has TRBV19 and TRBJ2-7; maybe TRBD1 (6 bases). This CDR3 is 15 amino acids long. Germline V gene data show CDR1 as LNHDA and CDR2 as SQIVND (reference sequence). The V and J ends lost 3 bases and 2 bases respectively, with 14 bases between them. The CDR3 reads CASSMGAGHAYEQYF. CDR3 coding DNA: TGTGCCAGTAGTATGGGGGCAGGTCATGCCTACGAGCAGTACTTC.

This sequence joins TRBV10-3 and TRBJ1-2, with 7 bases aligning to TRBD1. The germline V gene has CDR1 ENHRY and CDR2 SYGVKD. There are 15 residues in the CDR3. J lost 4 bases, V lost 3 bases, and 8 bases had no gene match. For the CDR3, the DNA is TGTGCCATCAGTGACGTGGGCAGGGGGGCCTATGGCTACACCTTC. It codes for CAISDVGRGAYGYTF.

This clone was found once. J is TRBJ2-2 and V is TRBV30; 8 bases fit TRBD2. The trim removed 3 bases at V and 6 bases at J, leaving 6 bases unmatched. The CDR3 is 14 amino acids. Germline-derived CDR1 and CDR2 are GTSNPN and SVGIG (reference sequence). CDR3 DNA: TGTGCCTGGAGGACGTTGCGGGGGGCCGGGGAGCTGTTTTTT. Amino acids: CAWRTLRGAGELFF.

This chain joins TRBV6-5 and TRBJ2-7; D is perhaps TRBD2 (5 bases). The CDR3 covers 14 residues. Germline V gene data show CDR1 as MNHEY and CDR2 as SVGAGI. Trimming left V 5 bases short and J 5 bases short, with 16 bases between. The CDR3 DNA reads TGTGCCAGCAGTACCGGCCCGGGGTCCAACGAGCAGTACTTC. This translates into CASSTGPGSNEQYF.

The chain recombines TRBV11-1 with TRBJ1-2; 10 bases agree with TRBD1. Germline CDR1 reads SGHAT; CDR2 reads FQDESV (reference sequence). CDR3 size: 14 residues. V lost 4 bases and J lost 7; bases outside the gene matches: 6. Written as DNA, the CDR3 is TGTGCCAGCAGCTCGCGACAGGGGGCGGTTGGCTACACCTTC. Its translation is CASSSRQGAVGYTF.

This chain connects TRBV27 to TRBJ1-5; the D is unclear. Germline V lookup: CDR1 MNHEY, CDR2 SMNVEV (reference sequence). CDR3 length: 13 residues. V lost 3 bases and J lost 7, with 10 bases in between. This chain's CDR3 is CASSFESRQPQHF. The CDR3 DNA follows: TGTGCCAGCAGTTTTGAATCCAGGCAGCCCCAGCATTTT.

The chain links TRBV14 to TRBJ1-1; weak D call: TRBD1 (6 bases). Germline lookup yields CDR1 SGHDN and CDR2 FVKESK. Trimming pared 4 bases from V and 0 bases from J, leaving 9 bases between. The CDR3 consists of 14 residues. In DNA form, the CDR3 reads TGTGCCAGCAGCCCGTGGGGGCTGAACACTGAAGCTTTCTTT. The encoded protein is CASSPWGLNTEAFF.